These 21 T cell receptor beta chains came from one sample sequenced in a study of STAT3 mutations in large granular lymphocyte leukemia. Whole-study findings and limits: In T-cell large granular lymphocyte leukemia, about half of patients showed multiple immunodominant subclonotypes.

Method: immunoSEQ multiplex PCR; TCRdb's copy keeps in-frame clones and lacks some. The sample lists 1,500 or so clones, roughly 69% occurring once. What these receptors recognize is not known. The material sequenced was peripheral blood mononuclear cells. The receptors were gathered from a woman aged 70 to 79 with T-cell large granular lymphocyte leukemia. Some clones in this sample may be carry-over from other donors' samples.

The chain links TRBV11-2 to TRBJ2-7; D could derive from TRBD1 or TRBD2 (5 bases each). V was shortened by 1 base and J by 1 base, with 17 bases between the two germline ends. Germline V gene data show CDR1 as SGHAT and CDR2 as FQNNGV. The CDR3 length is 17 residues. Here the CDR3 DNA reads TGTGCCAGCAGCTTAGGCCCCCTGAGGGGCGTGTCCTACGAGCAGTACTTC. Translated: CASSLGPLRGVSYEQYF.

The genes are TRBV11-3 and TRBJ1-1; D remains unclear. Germline V gene data show CDR1 as SGHNT and CDR2 as YENEEA. CDR3 size: 13 residues. With 3 bases removed from V and 3 bases from J, the gap between germline ends came to 8 bases. The CDR3 is CASSLWQYTEAFF. CDR3 DNA: TGTGCCAGCAGCTTGTGGCAGTACACTGAAGCTTTCTTT. Combining the CDR3 with reference TRBV11-3 and TRBJ1-1 gives the whole variable domain EAGVVQSPRYKIIEKKQPVAFWCNPISGHNTLYWYLQNLGQGPELLIRYENEEAVDDSQLPKDRFSAERLKGVDSTLKIQPAELGDSAVYLCASSLWQYTEAFFGQGTRLTVV.

This clone showed up just once. V is TRBV6-6 and J is TRBJ1-2; 8 bases match TRBD1. CDR1 is MNHNY and CDR2 is SVGAGI in the germline V gene (reference sequence). This CDR3 has 15 amino acids. J gave up 1 base and V 6 bases, and 7 bases lay outside the gene matches. The CDR3 DNA reads TGTGCCAGCAGGCTCGGACAGGGCAATAACTATGGCTACACCTTC. Translating it yields CASRLGQGNNYGYTF.

The chain carries TRBV7-2 and TRBJ2-7; 13 bases map to TRBD2. With 6 bases clipped from V and 5 bases from J, the junction kept 7 bases outside the gene matches. The CDR3 loop spans 15 amino acids. Looked up from germline, CDR1 is SGHTA and CDR2 is FQGNSA. The CDR3 loop is CASRRTSGSRDEQYF. The CDR3 DNA sequence: TGTGCCAGCAGGCGGACTAGCGGGAGTAGGGACGAGCAGTACTTC.

There are a few counts of this clone. V gene TRBV4-3 combines with J gene TRBJ1-2, with D tentatively TRBD1 (6 bases). Trimming took off 2 bases at V and 8 bases at J, with 18 bases between the two ends. The CDR3 runs to 15 residues. CDR1 and CDR2 (germline): LGHNA, YSLEER. The CDR3 nucleotides are TGCGCCAGCAGCCAACTGGACAGTCCAGAACTAGGCTACACCTTC. Translating gives CASSQLDSPELGYTF.

A single count supports this clone. The chain couples TRBV7-9 to TRBJ1-3, with TRBD1 identical over 9 bases. Trimming cost V 4 bases and J 4 bases; bases outside gene matches: 5. The CDR3 contains 15 residues. Germline assignment: CDR1 SEHNR and CDR2 FQNEAQ (reference sequence). The CDR3 sequence: CASSSGTGRGNTIYF. DNA for the CDR3: TGTGCCAGCAGCTCCGGGACAGGGAGAGGAAACACCATATATTTT.

This clone has a single count. This sequence joins TRBV5-6 and TRBJ2-2; 7 nucleotides align to TRBD2. V gave up 4 bases and J gave up 2 bases; unmatched junction bases: 8. This CDR3 spans 16 amino acids. Germline V CDR1 and CDR2: SGHDT, YYEEEE. In nucleotides, the CDR3 is TGTGCCAGCAGCCGGACTAGGTCCTTAAACACCGGGGAGCTGTTTTTT. This codes for CASSRTRSLNTGELFF.

This sequence joins TRBV30 and TRBJ1-5; D uncertain. V lost 2 bases and J 5 bases, leaving 10 bases between the germline ends. Per the germline V gene, CDR1 is GTSNPN and CDR2 is SVGIG (reference sequence). This CDR3 has 13 residues. The CDR3 region has the DNA TGTGCCTGGAGTCTCGAAGGAGATCAGCCCCAGCATTTT. Translating gives CAWSLEGDQPQHF.

The CDR3 is CASSPYSYEQYF. CDR3 nucleotides: TGTGCCAGCTCACCGTACTCCTACGAGCAGTACTTC. The chain couples TRBV18 to TRBJ2-7; D is ambiguous. This CDR3 is 12 amino acids long. V was shortened by 3 bases and J by 0 bases, with 3 bases between the two germline ends. Germline values: CDR1 KGHSH, CDR2 LQKENI.

This clone has a handful of counts. V usage is TRBV19 and J usage is TRBJ2-1; no firm D call. Deletions cut 7 bases from V and 8 bases from J, with 21 bases between. From germline, CDR1 is LNHDA and CDR2 SQIVND (reference sequence). The CDR3 is 15 amino acids. As DNA, the CDR3 is TGTGCCAGTACCCCGGCGGCACTCGGGCTCGATGAGCAGTTCTTC. Protein: CASTPAALGLDEQFF.

This chain joins TRBV30 and TRBJ2-1, with D possibly TRBD1 on 6 matching bases. V gave up 0 bases and J gave up 8 bases, with 14 bases separating them. The CDR3 has 14 amino acids. CDR1 GTSNPN and CDR2 SVGIG come from the germline V gene (reference sequence). DNA for the CDR3: TGTGCCTGGAGTGTACTACAGGGATACGATGAGCAGTTCTTC. Translated, it gives CAWSVLQGYDEQFF.

The chain has TRBV5-6 and TRBJ1-2; D perhaps matches TRBD1 (6 bases). Germline V gene lookup returns CDR1 SGHDT and CDR2 YYEEEE. Between the trimmed V and J ends, which lost 5 bases and 6 bases, there was a span of 14 bases. The CDR3 loop spans 13 amino acids. CDR3 in DNA: TGTGCCAGCAGTCCCGACAGGTTTGATGGCTACACCTTC. Its translation: CASSPDRFDGYTF.

This clone was seen a few times. This chain uses TRBV5-1 with TRBJ2-1; D possibly corresponds to TRBD2 (6 bases). Deletions cut 7 bases from V and 1 base from J, with 15 bases between. This CDR3 comprises 15 residues. The germline V gene encodes CDR1 SGHRS and CDR2 YFSETQ. The CDR3 loop is CASRLGSYSYNEQFF. The CDR3 coding sequence is TGCGCCAGCCGCCTCGGGAGTTATTCCTACAATGAGCAGTTCTTC.

The J gene is TRBJ2-1, the V gene TRBV5-1; 9 nucleotides agree with TRBD2. Germline CDR1 is SGHRS and CDR2 is YFSETQ. The CDR3 has 15 amino acids. V shed 5 bases and J 10 bases; nucleotides not matched to a gene: 13. CDR3 in amino acids: CASRQTAGGLGEQFF. Here the CDR3 DNA reads TGCGCCAGCAGGCAGACGGCGGGAGGGTTAGGGGAGCAGTTCTTC.

The rearrangement uses TRBV29-1 and TRBJ2-1; D is perhaps TRBD2 (5 bases). Germline CDR1 SQVTM, CDR2 ANQGSEA. Trimming pared 6 bases from V and 5 bases from J, leaving 11 bases between. The CDR3 loop spans 12 amino acids. The CDR3 here is CSVNRGHNEQFF. DNA for the CDR3: TGCAGCGTCAACCGAGGGCACAATGAGCAGTTCTTC.

The chain combines TRBV15 with TRBJ1-4, with 7 bases that match TRBD1. Trimming removed 1 base from V and 7 bases from J; junction bases left unmatched: 6. There are 15 residues in the CDR3. Germline V CDR1 and CDR2: LNHNV, YYDKDF (reference sequence). CDR3 sequence reads: CATSRGRGQGEKLFF. The CDR3 DNA reads as TGTGCCACCAGCAGAGGGAGGGGGCAGGGTGAAAAACTGTTTTTT.

This clone was detected only once. The chain employs TRBV5-4 and TRBJ2-5; D call uncertain. CDR3 size: 14 residues. V was clipped by 1 base and J by 5 bases, with 12 bases between them. Looked up from germline, CDR1 is SGHNT and CDR2 is YYREEE (reference sequence). CDR3 loop: CASSLNRVMETQYF. In DNA, the CDR3 is TGTGCCAGCAGCTTGAATAGGGTAATGGAGACCCAGTACTTC.

This chain uses TRBV10-2 with TRBJ1-1; D is uncertain. Germline values: CDR1 WSHSY, CDR2 SAAADI. V shed 4 bases and J shed 0 bases, with 6 bases lying between them. This CDR3 contains 13 residues. The CDR3 loop reads CASSGVLNTEAFF. The CDR3, as DNA: TGCGCCAGCAGTGGGGTGTTGAACACTGAAGCTTTCTTT.

The V call is TRBV4-2, the J call TRBJ2-7; TRBD2 matches 10 bases. From germline, CDR1 is LGHNA and CDR2 YNFKEQ. After removal of 6 bases from V and 5 bases from J, the junction contained 4 bases not matched to a gene. This CDR3 contains 13 residues. This chain's CDR3 is CASRASGSDEQYF. In DNA form, the CDR3 reads TGTGCCAGCAGGGCTAGCGGGAGCGACGAGCAGTACTTC.

Within the sample, this clone is large. The V call is TRBV14, the J call TRBJ1-5; D uncertain. The CDR3 extends over 13 amino acids. The germline V gene has CDR1 SGHDN and CDR2 FVKESK. V lost 3 bases and J lost 7, with 10 bases in between. DNA of the CDR3: TGTGCCAGCAGCCATGCGGGTTTACAGCCCCAGCATTTT. This encodes CASSHAGLQPQHF.

The chain carries TRBV30 and TRBJ1-2, with no clear D. Trimming cost V 3 bases and J 0 bases, with 11 bases left between them. The CDR3 is 14 residues long. CDR1 GTSNPN and CDR2 SVGIG come from the germline V gene (reference sequence). The CDR3 spells CAWSPLGANYGYTF. DNA of the CDR3: TGTGCCTGGAGCCCCCTGGGAGCTAACTATGGCTACACCTTC.